The clone carrying this T cell receptor (delta chain) was observed a few times. A read error likely explains why the TCRdb protein, taken from a much larger clone, differs from this DNA's translation at residue 14; the protein shown is translated from the DNA. This sample is drawn from a study of γδ T cells in repeated Plasmodium falciparum infection. TCRdb redid clone calling on the multiplex PCR reads using CATT. This sample carries 40,000 to 55,000 delta-chain clones, about 1.9% of them seen once, and the ten largest clones take around 22%. Gammadelta T cells were flow-sorted from PBMC into Vgamma9/Vdelta2+ and Vdelta2-negative populations for bulk analysis. Germline trimming cut 0 bases from V and 0 bases from J; bases unmatched to any gene: 28. In germline, CDR1 is GEAIGNYY, CDR2 EKD. The CDR3 length is 24 residues.

This TCR came from a pool of human donors (malaria-infected and uninfected, not separated). What was sequenced was gamma-delta T cells from blood. J is TRDJ1 and V is TRDV2, with 9 bases matching TRDD3. The J gene is absent in TCRdb and was assigned here via DNA matching to germline. In DNA, the CDR3 is TGTGCCTGTGACACCGTTATCCCTTACTCAGACTGGGGGAAAGGAACGAATTACACCGATAAACTCATCTTT. Protein: CACDTVIPYSDWGKGTNYTDKLIF.